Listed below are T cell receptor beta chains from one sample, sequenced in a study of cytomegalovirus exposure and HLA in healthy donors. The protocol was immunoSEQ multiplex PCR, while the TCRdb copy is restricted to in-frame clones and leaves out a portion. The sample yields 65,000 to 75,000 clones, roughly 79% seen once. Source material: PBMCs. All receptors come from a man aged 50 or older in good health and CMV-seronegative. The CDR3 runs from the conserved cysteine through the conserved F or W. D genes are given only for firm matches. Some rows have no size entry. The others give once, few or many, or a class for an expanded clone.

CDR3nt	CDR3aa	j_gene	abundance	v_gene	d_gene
TGTGCCACCAGCAGACAAGCCGCCAAAAACATTCAGTACTTC	CATSRQAAKNIQYF	TRBJ2-4	NA	TRBV15	NA
TGTGCCAGCAGTGTACAGGGGATCGGGAACACTGAAGCTTTCTTT	CASSVQGIGNTEAFF	TRBJ1-1	NA	TRBV7-8	TRBD1
TGTGCCAGCAGCCAAGGACAGCCAAACACTGAAGCTTTCTTT	CASSQGQPNTEAFF	TRBJ1-1	many	TRBV6-4	NA
TGTGCCAGCAGTTTCGTAACTAGCGGGAGTTTTTCCTACAATGAGCAGTTCTTC	CASSFVTSGSFSYNEQFF	TRBJ2-1	NA	TRBV28	TRBD2
TGTGCCAGTAGTATCAGGCAGGTGAACACTGAAGCTTTCTTT	CASSIRQVNTEAFF	TRBJ1-1	NA	TRBV19	NA
TGTGCCAGCCTCGACAGGGGACTAGCATTTACCGGGGAGCTGTTTTTT	CASLDRGLAFTGELFF	TRBJ2-2	NA	TRBV5-8	NA
TGCGCCAGCAGCCAAGGGCTAGCGGGGGGGCCGTTCGATGAGCAGTTCTTC	CASSQGLAGGPFDEQFF	TRBJ2-1	once	TRBV4-1	TRBD2
TGTGCCAGCAGGCCCCGGCAGGGGATCAGGCCACCCCTCCACTTT	CASRPRQGIRPPLHF	TRBJ1-6	NA	TRBV6-5	NA
TGTGCCAGCAGCGTGGGACTAGCGGGCGGCCCCACAGATACGCAGTATTTT	CASSVGLAGGPTDTQYF	TRBJ2-3	once	TRBV11-3	TRBD2
TGCGGGGGACAGGGGCGGATGAACACTGAAGCTTTCTTT	CGGQGRMNTEAFF	TRBJ1-1	NA	TRBV29-1	TRBD1
TGTGCCATCAGCCGGGACAGGGCCTACGAGCAGTACTTC	CAISRDRAYEQYF	TRBJ2-7	few	TRBV10-3	TRBD1
TGTGCCAGCAGTTATACAGATACGCAGTATTTT	CASSYTDTQYF	TRBJ2-3	NA	TRBV25-1	NA
TGTGCCAGCGGGGGAGTTAGCGGGGCCCTCACAGATACGCAGTATTTT	CASGGVSGALTDTQYF	TRBJ2-3	NA	TRBV7-9	TRBD2
TGTGCCAGCAGCCCGATAATAGCGGGAGGTTATGAGCAGTTCTTC	CASSPIIAGGYEQFF	TRBJ2-1	NA	TRBV7-9	TRBD2
TGCGCCAGCAAGGACAGGGGGAACACTGAAGCTTTCTTT	CASKDRGNTEAFF	TRBJ1-1	NA	TRBV5-1	TRBD1
TGTGCCAGCTCACCTTTCACTGTAGGGGAACACGAGCAGTACTTC	CASSPFTVGEHEQYF	TRBJ2-7	NA	TRBV18	NA
TGTGCCAGCAGTTATCGCGGGGATCGTAACTATGGCTACACCTTC	CASSYRGDRNYGYTF	TRBJ1-2	few	TRBV6-5	NA
TGTGCCAGCAGCTTAGTCCTCCACGGAGACACTGAAGCTTTCTTT	CASSLVLHGDTEAFF	TRBJ1-1	NA	TRBV7-9	NA